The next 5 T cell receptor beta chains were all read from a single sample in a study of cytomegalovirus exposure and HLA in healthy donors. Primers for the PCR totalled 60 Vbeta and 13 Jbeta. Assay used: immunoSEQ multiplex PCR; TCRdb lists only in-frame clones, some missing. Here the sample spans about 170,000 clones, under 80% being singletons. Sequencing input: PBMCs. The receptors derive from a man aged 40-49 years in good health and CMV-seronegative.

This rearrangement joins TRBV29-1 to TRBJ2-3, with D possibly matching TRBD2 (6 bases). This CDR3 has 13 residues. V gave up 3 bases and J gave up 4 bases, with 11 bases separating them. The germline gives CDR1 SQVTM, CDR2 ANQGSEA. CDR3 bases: TGCAGCGTTGATTCTTCGGGAGCAGATACGCAGTATTTT. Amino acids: CSVDSSGADTQYF.

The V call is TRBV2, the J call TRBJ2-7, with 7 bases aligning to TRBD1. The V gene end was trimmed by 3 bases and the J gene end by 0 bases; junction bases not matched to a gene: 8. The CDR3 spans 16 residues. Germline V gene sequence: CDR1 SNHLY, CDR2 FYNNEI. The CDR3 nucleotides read TGTGCCAGCAGTGAGATAAGGGGGCCGAGCTCCTACGAGCAGTACTTC. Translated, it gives CASSEIRGPSSYEQYF.

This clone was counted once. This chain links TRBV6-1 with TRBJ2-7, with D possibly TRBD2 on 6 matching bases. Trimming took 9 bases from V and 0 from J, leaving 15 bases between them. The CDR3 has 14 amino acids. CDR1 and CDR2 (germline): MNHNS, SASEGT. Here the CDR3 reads CASGRDFSSYEQYF. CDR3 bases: TGTGCCAGTGGACGGGACTTTAGCTCCTACGAGCAGTACTTC.

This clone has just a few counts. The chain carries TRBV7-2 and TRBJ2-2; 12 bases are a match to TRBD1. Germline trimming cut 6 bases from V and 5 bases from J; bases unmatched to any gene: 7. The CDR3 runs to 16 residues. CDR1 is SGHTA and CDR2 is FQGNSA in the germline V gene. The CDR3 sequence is CASRLGQGAWTGELFF. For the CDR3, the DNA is TGTGCCAGCAGGTTGGGACAGGGGGCATGGACCGGGGAGCTGTTTTTT.

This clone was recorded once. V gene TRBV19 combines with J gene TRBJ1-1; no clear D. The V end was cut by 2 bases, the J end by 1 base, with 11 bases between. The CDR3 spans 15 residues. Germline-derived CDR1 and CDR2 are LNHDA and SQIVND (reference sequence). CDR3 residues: CASSISGRGNTEAFF. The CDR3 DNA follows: TGTGCCAGTAGTATATCCGGGCGGGGGAACACTGAAGCTTTCTTT. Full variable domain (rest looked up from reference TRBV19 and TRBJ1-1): DGGITQSPKYLFRKEGQNVTLSCEQNLNHDAMYWYRQDPGQGLRLIYYSQIVNDFQKGDIAEGYSVSREKKESFPLTVTSAQKNPTAFYLCASSISGRGNTEAFFGQGTRLTVV.